This TCR beta chain appears in the sequencing data of a study of the immune and genomic landscape of osteosarcoma. Background on the study: Patients had high-grade osteosarcoma, aged about 5-90 at diagnosis. Poor-risk disease predominated: roughly 73% unfavorable response, more than 60% deceased. Study results and limitations: Productive clonality stayed low overall, though C3 exceeded C1. No matched normal tissue; external skin and blood data served as benchmarks.

Method: immunoSEQ multiplex PCR; TCRdb's copy keeps in-frame clones and lacks some. The sample holds approximately 9,400 clones, approximately 71% seen once. Judged by abundance, this clone is medium-sized. Its target is not known. This CDR3 region has 15 residues. The J segment lost 3 bases and the V segment lost 0 bases, leaving 1 base of the junction unmatched. Germline CDR1 reads MGHRA; CDR2 reads YSYEKL. Primary, local recurrence and metastasis osteosarcoma tumors were taken after treatment from poor-prognosis patients. The chain is built from TRBV4-1 and TRBJ2-1, with TRBD2 matching over 8 bases. The sequenced material came from osteosarcoma tumor tissue from the lung. This receptor was identified in a human donor with osteosarcoma. The CDR3 DNA reads as TGCGCCAGCAGCCAAGATACTAGCGGCTACAATGAGCAGTTCTTC. Protein: CASSQDTSGYNEQFF.